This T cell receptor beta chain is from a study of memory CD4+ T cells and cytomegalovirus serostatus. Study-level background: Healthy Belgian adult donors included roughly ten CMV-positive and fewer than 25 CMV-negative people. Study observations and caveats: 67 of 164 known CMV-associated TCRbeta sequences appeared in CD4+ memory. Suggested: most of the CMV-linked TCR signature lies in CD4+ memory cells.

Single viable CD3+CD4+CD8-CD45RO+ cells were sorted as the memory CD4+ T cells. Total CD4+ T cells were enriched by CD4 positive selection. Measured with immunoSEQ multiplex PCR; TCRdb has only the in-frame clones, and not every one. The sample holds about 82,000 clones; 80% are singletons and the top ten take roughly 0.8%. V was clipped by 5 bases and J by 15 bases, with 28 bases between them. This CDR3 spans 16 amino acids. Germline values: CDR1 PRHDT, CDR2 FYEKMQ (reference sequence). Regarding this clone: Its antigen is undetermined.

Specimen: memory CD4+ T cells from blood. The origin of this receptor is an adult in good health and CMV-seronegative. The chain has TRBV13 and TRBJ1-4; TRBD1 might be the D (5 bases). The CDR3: CASSGTSGRRTDGVFF. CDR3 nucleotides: TGTGCCAGCAGCGGCACGTCGGGACGGAGAACCGACGGGGTGTTTTTT.